What follows are 28 T cell receptor beta chains derived from one specimen sequenced in a study of blood T cell repertoires in COVID-19. Profiling relied on immunoSEQ multiplex PCR, and the TCRdb table lists in-frame clones only, not all of them. The top ten hold less than 2% of the sample, which has roughly 410,000 clones, around 91% seen once. Sequencing was done on a sample of peripheral blood. These receptors came from a woman aged 40 to 50 with COVID-19, enrolled during active disease.

This sequence joins TRBV19 and TRBJ1-3, with D unresolved. The V end lost 3 bases, the J end lost 2 bases, and 11 bases lay between the germline ends. The length of the CDR3 is 15 residues. Looked up from germline, CDR1 is LNHDA and CDR2 is SQIVND (reference sequence). CDR3 loop: CASSMRRPAGNTIYF. The DNA for the CDR3 is TGTGCCAGTAGTATGCGGCGACCGGCTGGAAACACCATATATTTT.

The V and J genes are TRBV4-3 and TRBJ1-2; D not certain. Germline-derived CDR1 and CDR2 are LGHNA and YSLEER. The CDR3 has 15 amino acids. The V and J ends lost 0 bases and 4 bases respectively, with 12 bases between them. The CDR3: CASSQDLADFYGYTF. CDR3 sequence (DNA): TGCGCCAGCAGCCAAGATCTTGCAGATTTCTATGGCTACACCTTC.

The chain joins TRBV5-8 to TRBJ1-2; 10 bases line up with TRBD1. From germline, CDR1 is SGHTS and CDR2 YDEGEE. After removal of 2 bases from V and 5 bases from J, the junction contained 3 bases not matched to a gene. The CDR3 sequence is 14 residues long. Written as DNA, the CDR3 is TGTGCCAGCAGCTTTGGGACAGGGGAATATGGCTACACCTTC. Its protein product is CASSFGTGEYGYTF.

The chain is built from TRBV19 and TRBJ1-5; 10 bases fit TRBD1. CDR1 LNHDA and CDR2 SQIVND come from the germline V gene (reference sequence). V shed 2 bases and J 2 bases; nucleotides not matched to a gene: 9. This CDR3 is built from 18 residues. Here the CDR3 reads CASSISDRGIRGNQPQHF. The CDR3 DNA is TGTGCCAGTAGTATATCGGACAGGGGGATTAGAGGCAATCAGCCCCAGCATTTT.

The gene calls are TRBV2 and TRBJ2-5, with 8 positions matching TRBD1. Germline lookup yields CDR1 SNHLY and CDR2 FYNNEI. V dropped 6 bases and J dropped 3; count of bases not matched to a gene: 0. The CDR3 loop spans 12 amino acids. CDR3 sequence reads: CASRDREETQYF. Here the CDR3 DNA reads TGTGCCAGCAGGGACAGGGAAGAGACCCAGTACTTC.

This rearrangement joins TRBV19 to TRBJ1-4; 8 bases line up with TRBD1. The junction had 11 bases not matched to a gene; V was cut back by 5 bases and J by 6 bases. Germline-derived CDR1 and CDR2 are LNHDA and SQIVND (reference sequence). The CDR3 runs 16 residues. The CDR3 DNA follows: TGTGCCAGTAGTGCCCGGACAGGGTACGGCGATGAAAAACTGTTTTTT. Translated: CASSARTGYGDEKLFF. The full variable domain, with the rest looked up from reference TRBV19 and TRBJ1-4, is DGGITQSPKYLFRKEGQNVTLSCEQNLNHDAMYWYRQDPGQGLRLIYYSQIVNDFQKGDIAEGYSVSREKKESFPLTVTSAQKNPTAFYLCASSARTGYGDEKLFFGSGTQLSVL.

The chain is built from TRBV28 and TRBJ1-1; D perhaps matches TRBD1 (6 bases). CDR1 is MDHEN and CDR2 is SYDVKM in the germline V gene. The CDR3 runs to 12 residues. The V gene lost 5 bases and the J gene lost 6 bases, with 10 bases spanning the gap. CDR3 sequence: CASSIQGAEAFF. CDR3 DNA: TGTGCCAGCAGTATACAGGGTGCTGAAGCTTTCTTT.

CDR3 in DNA: TGTGCCAGCAGTTCCCAAGGGGACAGGGGGATCTACAATGAGCAGTTCTTC. Encoded protein: CASSSQGDRGIYNEQFF. The chain is built from TRBV28 and TRBJ2-1; 11 bases agree with TRBD1. Germline values: CDR1 MDHEN, CDR2 SYDVKM. Trimming cost V 4 bases and J 3 bases; bases outside gene matches: 8. This CDR3 has 17 amino acids. Drawing the rest from reference TRBV28 and TRBJ2-1, the complete variable domain is DVKVTQSSRYLVKRTGEKVFLECVQDMDHENMFWYRQDPGLGLRLIYFSYDVKMKEKGDIPEGYSVSREKKERFSLILESASTNQTSMYLCASSSQGDRGIYNEQFFGPGTRLTVL.

This clone occurred once. The CDR3 loop is CASSYSGPPNSPLHF. In DNA form, the CDR3 reads TGTGCCAGCAGTTACTCGGGGCCGCCTAATTCACCCCTCCACTTT. This chain links TRBV6-6 with TRBJ1-6; the D gene is possibly TRBD1 (5 bases). Trimming removed 0 bases at V and 6 bases at J, with 9 bases between. The CDR3 is 15 residues long. CDR1 and CDR2 (germline): MNHNY, SVGAGI (reference sequence).

This clone was detected only a few times. The rearrangement links TRBV5-3 to TRBJ2-7; 9 bases line up with TRBD1. TRBV5-3 is recorded as an ORF, its role being uncertain. V gave up 4 bases and J gave up 4 bases; unmatched junction bases: 9. The CDR3 covers 15 residues. The CDR3, as DNA: TGTGCCAGAAGCCTGGACAGGGGATATACGTACGAGCAGTACTTC. As protein: CARSLDRGYTYEQYF.

The chain uses TRBV30 and TRBJ1-4; 7 nucleotides line up with TRBD1. CDR3 length: 12 amino acids. J gave up 6 bases and V 5 bases, and 3 bases lay outside the gene matches. CDR1 and CDR2 from the germline V gene are GTSNPN and SVGIG (reference sequence). The CDR3 loop reads CAWGDSDEKLFF. The CDR3 DNA reads TGTGCCTGGGGGGACAGCGATGAAAAACTGTTTTTT. Looking up the rest from reference TRBV30 and TRBJ1-4 gives the full variable domain: SQTIHQWPATLVQPVGSPLSLECTVEGTSNPNLYWYRQAAGRGLQLLFYSVGIGQISSEVPQNLSASRPQDRQFILSSKKLLLSDSGFYLCAWGDSDEKLFFGSGTQLSVL.

The V call is TRBV7-9, the J call TRBJ2-7, with 8 bases fitting TRBD1. The CDR3 length is 15 residues. V trimming: 4 bases; J trimming: 7 bases; junction bases outside the gene matches: 12. CDR1 SEHNR and CDR2 FQNEAQ come from the germline V gene (reference sequence). The CDR3 DNA follows: TGTGCCAGCAGCTCCCCGGACAGGGATCAAGGGGAGCAGTACTTC. This codes for CASSSPDRDQGEQYF.

The chain is built from TRBV30 and TRBJ1-6, with D maybe TRBD1 (5 bases). Germline lookup yields CDR1 GTSNPN and CDR2 SVGIG (reference sequence). This CDR3 has 17 amino acids. The V gene lost 2 bases and the J gene lost 0 bases, with 14 bases spanning the gap. Here the CDR3 DNA reads TGTGCCTGGAGTCTTCTCAGGGATAGCTCCTATAATTCACCCCTCCACTTT. Residues: CAWSLLRDSSYNSPLHF.

This clone was picked up one time. The chain is built from TRBV21-1 and TRBJ2-4; the table's D call, TRBD2, was not checked against the DNA. TRBV21-1 constitutes a pseudogene. CDR3 length: 17 residues. In DNA form, the CDR3 reads TGTGCCAGCAGCAAAGTTAGGGAGTTGGGTTGTTGGAACATTCAGTACTTC. This codes for CASSKVRELGCWNIQYF.

The chain carries TRBV28 and TRBJ1-1; D remains ambiguous. CDR1 is MDHEN and CDR2 is SYDVKM in the germline V gene. V shed 1 base and J shed 0 bases, with 12 bases lying between them. This CDR3 has 16 amino acids. CDR3 nucleotides: TGTGCCAGCAGTTTATACCGCCGGGTCATGAACACTGAAGCTTTCTTT. Translated: CASSLYRRVMNTEAFF.

The V gene is TRBV6-6, the J gene TRBJ2-2; 8 nucleotides line up with TRBD2. Trimming cost V 4 bases and J 6 bases; bases outside gene matches: 7. CDR1 is MNHNY, CDR2 SVGAGI, per germline (reference sequence). The CDR3 runs 15 residues. The CDR3 is CASSSGTSRAGELFF. The CDR3 nucleotides read TGTGCCAGCAGTTCCGGGACTAGTCGGGCCGGGGAGCTGTTTTTT.

V gene TRBV28 combines with J gene TRBJ1-1; 7 positions match TRBD1. The germline V gene encodes CDR1 MDHEN and CDR2 SYDVKM. The CDR3 has 15 amino acids. The ends lost 5 bases at V and 6 bases at J; junction bases unmatched: 12. The DNA of the CDR3 is TGTGCCAGCAGTCCAGTTCACAGGGGCGCCTCTGAAGCTTTCTTT. Its protein is CASSPVHRGASEAFF.

V usage is TRBV29-1 and J usage is TRBJ1-5, with 7 bases identical to TRBD1. Germline-derived CDR1 and CDR2 are SQVTM and ANQGSEA. J gave up 2 bases and V 0 bases, and 4 bases lay outside the gene matches. The CDR3 runs to 15 residues. The CDR3 protein is CSVEDSTGGNQPQHF. CDR3 nucleotides: TGCAGCGTTGAAGACTCCACAGGGGGCAATCAGCCCCAGCATTTT.

This clone showed up just a few times. J is TRBJ1-6 and V is TRBV5-1, with a tentative D call TRBD1 (6 bases). CDR3 size: 16 residues. The V end lost 0 bases, the J end lost 10 bases, and 17 bases lay between the germline ends. CDR1 SGHRS and CDR2 YFSETQ come from the germline V gene. This chain's CDR3 is CASSLALDRLGSPLHF. CDR3 DNA: TGCGCCAGCAGCTTGGCCCTCGACAGGCTGGGCTCACCCCTCCACTTT.

The chain is built from TRBV7-9 and TRBJ2-3; possible D gene TRBD1, 6 bases. V gave up 2 bases and J gave up 0 bases, with 9 bases separating them. Per germline, CDR1 SEHNR and CDR2 FQNEAQ (reference sequence). The CDR3 length is 15 residues. For the CDR3, the DNA is TGTGCCAGCAGCTTAAGGGGGTTCAGCACAGATACGCAGTATTTT. Encoded protein: CASSLRGFSTDTQYF.

This clone was counted a single time. The rearrangement joins TRBV29-1 to TRBJ1-1; TRBD1 is a possible D gene (6 bases). Germline V gene lookup returns CDR1 SQVTM and CDR2 ANQGSEA. This CDR3 spans 15 amino acids. Trimming cost V 8 bases and J 3 bases, with 22 bases left between them. The CDR3 bases are TGCAGCATCGGATCCAGGGGTATTGGGCACACTGAAGCTTTCTTT. Translation: CSIGSRGIGHTEAFF.

The J gene is TRBJ1-5, the V gene TRBV19, with 7 bases lining up with TRBD1. V dropped 7 bases and J dropped 4; count of bases not matched to a gene: 10. CDR1 LNHDA and CDR2 SQIVND come from the germline V gene (reference sequence). This CDR3 comprises 15 residues. The CDR3 loop is CASKQDRSENQPQHF. CDR3 sequence (DNA): TGTGCCAGTAAACAGGACAGGTCAGAGAATCAGCCCCAGCATTTT.

This chain links TRBV6-5 with TRBJ2-2; weak D call: TRBD2 (6 bases). CDR1 and CDR2 from the germline V gene are MNHEY and SVGAGI. The CDR3 sequence is 15 residues long. Trimming took 7 bases from V and 6 from J, leaving 18 bases between them. CDR3 sequence (DNA): TGTGCCAGCACCTCCGGGGGTAATTTGGCCGGGGAGCTGTTTTTT. It is translated as CASTSGGNLAGELFF.

V gene TRBV5-1 combines with J gene TRBJ2-1; TRBD2 agrees at 8 bases. V lost 3 bases, J lost 6 bases, and 8 bases stayed unmatched. Germline CDR1 is SGHRS and CDR2 is YFSETQ. This CDR3 contains 15 residues. The CDR3 DNA sequence: TGCGCCAGCAGCTCGTCGCCTACTAGCGGCAATGAGCAGTTCTTC. Protein sequence: CASSSSPTSGNEQFF.

The chain recombines TRBV2 with TRBJ1-5; D is undetermined. This CDR3 region has 11 residues. V dropped 7 bases and J dropped 9 bases, with 10 bases sitting between them. From germline, CDR1 is SNHLY and CDR2 FYNNEI. CDR3 amino acids: CASTREGPQHF. The CDR3 coding sequence is TGTGCCAGCACCCGGGAGGGGCCCCAGCATTTT.

The table lists this clone with a few counts. The rearrangement uses TRBV5-4 and TRBJ2-1; 9 nucleotides line up with TRBD2. Trimming at V came to 5 bases and at J to 9 bases, leaving 9 bases not matched to a gene. This CDR3 has 14 residues. Looked up from germline, CDR1 is SGHNT and CDR2 is YYREEE (reference sequence). CDR3 sequence reads: CASSSPGLAGEQFF. The CDR3, as DNA: TGTGCCAGCAGTAGCCCGGGACTAGCAGGTGAGCAGTTCTTC.

The gene calls are TRBV23-1 and TRBJ1-3; D is undetermined. TRBV23-1 is noted as an ORF with a role that remains uncertain. The CDR3 has 18 residues. Deletions cut 0 bases from V and 0 bases from J, with 15 bases between. Here the CDR3 reads CASSQSETGSSSGNTIYF. CDR3 DNA: TGCGCCAGCAGTCAATCAGAAACCGGGAGCTCCTCTGGAAACACCATATATTTT.

This chain connects TRBV29-1 to TRBJ1-4; weak D call: TRBD1 (5 bases). The CDR3 spans 12 residues. The germline V gene encodes CDR1 SQVTM and CDR2 ANQGSEA. The V end was cut by 4 bases, the J end by 8 bases, with 11 bases between. The CDR3 nucleotides read TGCAGCGTTGGGCAGGGCTGGGAAAAACTGTTTTTT. It codes for CSVGQGWEKLFF.